This T cell receptor beta chain is drawn from a study of T cells in Graves' hyperthyroidism and ophthalmopathy. The CDR3 contains 9 residues. V lost 7 bases, J lost 4 bases, and 4 bases lay in between. Per germline, CDR1 DFQATT and CDR2 SNEGSKA (reference sequence). The source material, RNA transcripts, was used to amplify TCR beta CDR3 regions. An initial round of RT-PCR targeting the TCR CDR3 relied on the HTBI primer set. One entry per CDR3 protein results from TCRdb running MiXCR on the multiplex PCR reads. Here the sample spans under 350,000 distinct CDR3 sequences, about 20% being singletons. Thyroid ultrasound, orbital computed tomography, clinical symptoms, and serum thyroxine and TRAb underpinned diagnoses.

The sequenced sample consisted of blood. This receptor was taken from a woman aged 45-65 years with Graves' hyperthyroidism. The gene calls are TRBV20-1 and TRBJ1-2; D ambiguous. Written as DNA, the CDR3 is TGCAGTGTTGCCTATGGCTACACCTTC. This encodes CSVAYGYTF.